Following are 6 T cell receptor beta chains from one sample sequenced in a study of regulatory dendritic cells for organ transplantation. Allogeneic regulatory or mature dendritic cells were co-cultured for less than six days with CFSE-labeled sorted T cells at 1:10. Antigens of these TCRs are unknown. Here immunoSEQ multiplex PCR was the method, and the copy in TCRdb shows in-frame clones only, minus some. There are about 5,400 clones in the sample; approximately 72% occur only once, and about 19% lies in the top ten. The sequenced sample consisted of memory CD8+ T cells from blood cultured with regulatory dendritic cells. The subset is: CD45RO+ memory T cells. These receptor sequences come from a human donor in good health.

This chain links TRBV28 with TRBJ2-2, with TRBD1 as a possible D gene (6 bases). The CDR3 runs to 11 residues. CDR1 is MDHEN and CDR2 is SYDVKM in the germline V gene. The CDR3 region is CGTGSAGELFF. Written as DNA, the CDR3 is TGTGGTACAGGGAGCGCCGGGGAGCTGTTTTTT.

V is TRBV14 and J is TRBJ2-3; D gene unclear. CDR3 length: 16 amino acids. Germline loops: CDR1 SGHDN, CDR2 FVKESK. V lost 0 bases to trimming and J lost 5 bases, with 15 bases between them. This chain's CDR3 is CASSQDWWAGEDTQYF. The CDR3 nucleotides read TGTGCCAGCAGCCAAGATTGGTGGGCAGGAGAAGATACGCAGTATTTT.

The V call is TRBV15, the J call TRBJ2-7, with 10 positions matching TRBD2. Per the germline V gene, CDR1 is LNHNV and CDR2 is YYDKDF (reference sequence). J was trimmed by 0 bases and V by 5 bases; bases with no gene match: 4. CDR3 length: 15 amino acids. The CDR3 loop reads CATSLAGDLSYEQYF. The CDR3 DNA reads as TGTGCCACCAGCCTAGCGGGAGACCTCTCCTACGAGCAGTACTTC.

The chain employs TRBV7-8 and TRBJ1-1, with D hard to call. With 5 bases removed from V and 0 bases from J, the gap between germline ends came to 19 bases. The CDR3 has 17 residues. CDR1 is SGHVS, CDR2 FQNEAQ, per germline. Written as DNA, the CDR3 is TGTGCCAGCAGCCAGAGGGCCGACGGACTTTTGAACACTGAAGCTTTCTTT. Protein product: CASSQRADGLLNTEAFF.

The chain combines TRBV19 with TRBJ2-7, with no clear D. The CDR3 covers 14 residues. Germline values: CDR1 LNHDA, CDR2 SQIVND (reference sequence). V was cut by 6 bases and J by 1 base, with 13 bases left in between. The CDR3 loop is CASSPAPTSYEQYF. The CDR3 region has the DNA TGTGCCAGTAGCCCCGCCCCGACGTCCTACGAGCAGTACTTC.

The chain has TRBV11-2 and TRBJ2-3, with 8 bases matching TRBD2. V shed 1 base, J shed 2 bases, and the junction held 14 bases outside the gene matches. Germline-derived CDR1 and CDR2 are SGHAT and FQNNGV. The CDR3 is 19 amino acids. CDR3: CASSLAAMGRGDITDTQYF. The CDR3 nucleotides are TGTGCCAGCAGCTTAGCCGCAATGGGGCGGGGGGATATCACAGATACGCAGTATTTT.